One and the same sample provided the 26 T cell receptor beta chains below, sequenced in a study of glioma-infiltrating T cells after dendritic cell vaccination. Profiled with immunoSEQ multiplex PCR; TCRdb holds only in-frame clones, not every one. Of tens of thousands of clones listed, about four fifths are singletons. The time point: after dendritic cell vaccination, including at tumor progression/relapse. The sample was blood, taken after dendritic cell vaccination. The origin of the receptors is a human donor with glioblastoma.

The chain carries TRBV30 and TRBJ2-7, with 8 bases aligning to TRBD1. This CDR3 spans 15 amino acids. V trimming: 1 base; J trimming: 4 bases; junction bases outside the gene matches: 9. Germline loops: CDR1 GTSNPN, CDR2 SVGIG (reference sequence). CDR3 region: CAWSEWTGRGYEQYF. The CDR3 nucleotides are TGTGCCTGGAGTGAATGGACAGGGCGAGGGTACGAGCAGTACTTC.

V gene TRBV27 combines with J gene TRBJ1-2, with 11 bases that match TRBD1. The ends lost 1 base at V and 6 bases at J; junction bases unmatched: 7. CDR3 length: 16 amino acids. CDR1 is MNHEY and CDR2 is SMNVEV in the germline V gene (reference sequence). This CDR3 reads CASSLFGTGGWDGYTF. In DNA form, the CDR3 reads TGTGCCAGCAGTTTATTTGGGACAGGGGGATGGGATGGCTACACCTTC.

This clone was observed a single time. CDR3 sequence reads: CASSPDREGNQPQHF. CDR3 DNA sequence: TGTGCCAGCAGTCCTGACAGGGAGGGCAATCAGCCCCAGCATTTT. The chain uses TRBV6-5 and TRBJ1-5; 7 bases are a match to TRBD1. With 5 bases clipped from V and 2 bases from J, the junction kept 6 bases outside the gene matches. The CDR3 covers 15 residues. The germline gives CDR1 MNHEY, CDR2 SVGAGI.

The chain carries TRBV7-8 and TRBJ2-2; 8 nucleotides line up with TRBD2. This CDR3 spans 16 amino acids. The junction had 6 bases not matched to a gene; V was cut back by 0 bases and J by 6 bases. In germline, CDR1 is SGHVS, CDR2 FQNEAQ. CDR3 bases: TGTGCCAGCAGCTTAGCCCAGCGGGGGACGTCCGGGGAGCTGTTTTTT. This encodes CASSLAQRGTSGELFF.

The table lists this clone with a count of one. The chain has TRBV2 and TRBJ1-1, with D unclear. Trimming pared 6 bases from V and 1 base from J, leaving 12 bases between. This CDR3 region has 14 residues. CDR1 is SNHLY, CDR2 FYNNEI, per germline. The CDR3 here is CASRDPGKNTEAFF. For the CDR3, the DNA is TGTGCCAGCAGGGACCCCGGGAAGAACACTGAAGCTTTCTTT. The full variable domain, with the rest looked up from reference TRBV2 and TRBJ1-1, is EPEVTQTPSHQVTQMGQEVILRCVPISNHLYFYWYRQILGQKVEFLVSFYNNEISEKSEIFDDQFSVERPDGSNFTLKIRSTKLEDSAMYFCASRDPGKNTEAFFGQGTRLTVV.

V is TRBV19 and J is TRBJ2-5; tentatively, D is TRBD2 (5 bases). Per germline, CDR1 LNHDA and CDR2 SQIVND (reference sequence). Trimming took 5 bases from V and 5 from J, leaving 12 bases between them. The CDR3 loop spans 13 amino acids. DNA for the CDR3: TGTGCCAGTAGTCTGGCGGGCGGGGAGACCCAGTACTTC. Its translation: CASSLAGGETQYF.

The chain is built from TRBV7-2 and TRBJ1-1; D not certain. V was pared by 3 bases and J by 6 bases, with 17 bases between. The CDR3 consists of 15 residues. The germline V gene encodes CDR1 SGHTA and CDR2 FQGNSA. CDR3 region: CASSFAGEVGAEAFF. CDR3 in DNA: TGTGCCAGCAGCTTTGCCGGGGAGGTGGGTGCTGAAGCTTTCTTT.

The CDR3 is CASSRSGDSSTDTQYF. The CDR3 region has the DNA TGTGCCAGCTCACGAAGTGGGGACTCAAGCACAGATACGCAGTATTTT. The J gene is TRBJ2-3, the V gene TRBV18, with D possibly TRBD2 on 6 matching bases. Germline lookup yields CDR1 KGHSH and CDR2 LQKENI. This CDR3 has 16 residues. Trimming left V 4 bases short and J 0 bases short, with 14 bases between. Drawing the rest from reference TRBV18 and TRBJ2-3, the complete variable domain is NAGVMQNPRHLVRRRGQEARLRCSPMKGHSHVYWYRQLPEEGLKFMVYLQKENIIDESGMPKERFSAEFPKEGPSILRIQQVVRGDSAAYFCASSRSGDSSTDTQYFGPGTRLTVL.

This clone was recorded once. The CDR3 coding sequence is TGCGCCAGCAGCTTGGTTGGAGAACAGGGTGAGACCCAGTACTTC. Translation gives CASSLVGEQGETQYF. This sequence joins TRBV5-1 and TRBJ2-5; possibly TRBD1 for D (6 bases). Germline V lookup: CDR1 SGHRS, CDR2 YFSETQ. This CDR3 contains 15 residues. Trimming pared 0 bases from V and 5 bases from J, leaving 14 bases between.

The chain uses TRBV2 and TRBJ2-7; 7 nucleotides line up with TRBD1. The junction had 6 bases not matched to a gene; V was cut back by 6 bases and J by 1 base. Germline CDR1 and CDR2: SNHLY and FYNNEI. The CDR3 totals 14 residues. The CDR3 spells CASRQQGISYEQYF. The CDR3 nucleotides are TGTGCCAGCAGACAACAGGGGATTTCCTACGAGCAGTACTTC. The variable domain in full, completed from reference TRBV2 and TRBJ2-7, reads EPEVTQTPSHQVTQMGQEVILRCVPISNHLYFYWYRQILGQKVEFLVSFYNNEISEKSEIFDDQFSVERPDGSNFTLKIRSTKLEDSAMYFCASRQQGISYEQYFGPGTRLTVT.

The V gene is TRBV2, the J gene TRBJ2-3; TRBD2 matches at 7 bases. The J segment lost 0 bases and the V segment lost 7 bases, leaving 4 bases of the junction unmatched. This CDR3 has 14 residues. Per germline, CDR1 SNHLY and CDR2 FYNNEI. The DNA of the CDR3 is TGTGCCAGCAAGACTAGCAGTAGCACAGATACGCAGTATTTT. Translated: CASKTSSSTDTQYF.

The chain recombines TRBV27 with TRBJ2-5; 9 bases fit TRBD2. CDR3 length equals 16 residues. Germline CDR1 reads MNHEY; CDR2 reads SMNVEV (reference sequence). The junction had 5 bases not matched to a gene; V was cut back by 0 bases and J by 3 bases. The CDR3 spells CASSLSLAGAEETQYF. The CDR3 DNA sequence: TGTGCCAGCAGTTTATCCTTAGCGGGGGCAGAAGAGACCCAGTACTTC.

The gene calls are TRBV11-3 and TRBJ2-5, with 10 bases that match TRBD1. The J call is doubtful: the DNA matches TRBJ2-7 better. CDR3 size: 15 residues. Germline CDR1 and CDR2: SGHNT and YENEEA. The DNA of the CDR3 is TGTGCCAGCAGCTTATCGGGACAGGGGAGGAACGAGCAGTACTTC. It is translated as CASSLSGQGRNEQYF.

The V and J genes are TRBV7-4 and TRBJ2-7; TRBD1 matches at 8 bases. The CDR3 runs 15 residues. V shed 4 bases, J shed 2 bases, and the junction held 7 bases outside the gene matches. Looked up from germline, CDR1 is SGHVT and CDR2 is SQSDAQ. The CDR3 DNA reads TGTGCCAGCAGCTCACGGACAGGGTTAACCTACGAGCAGTACTTC. Amino acids: CASSSRTGLTYEQYF.

The gene calls are TRBV7-6 and TRBJ1-6; 7 nucleotides match TRBD1. This CDR3 has 15 residues. Germline lookup yields CDR1 SGHVS and CDR2 FNYEAQ. The V and J ends lost 5 bases and 6 bases, in that order; junction bases with no gene match: 7. CDR3 sequence (DNA): TGTGCCAGCAGCGGAAGGACAGGATTTAATTCACCCCTCCACTTT. Protein: CASSGRTGFNSPLHF.

This chain connects TRBV7-8 to TRBJ2-7; D is undetermined. V shed 2 bases and J shed 3 bases, with 14 bases lying between them. This CDR3 is built from 15 residues. From germline, CDR1 is SGHVS and CDR2 FQNEAQ. The CDR3 nucleotides are TGTGCCAGCAGCTTAAATCTAGTAGAATACTACGAGCAGTACTTC. Encoded protein: CASSLNLVEYYEQYF.

The chain has TRBV5-5 and TRBJ2-2, with D possibly matching TRBD2 (5 bases). Trimming stripped 4 bases from V and 6 bases from J, with 22 bases between. Germline CDR1 and CDR2: SGHKS and YYEKEE (reference sequence). The CDR3 has 17 amino acids. CDR3: CASSLISWTGEPGELFF. DNA for the CDR3: TGTGCCAGCAGCCTAATATCCTGGACTGGCGAACCCGGGGAGCTGTTTTTT.

Here the CDR3 DNA reads TGTGCCAGCAGCCCGGGGTGGGGGGGCGCCACGGATACGCAGTATTTT. Its translation: CASSPGWGGATDTQYF. V usage is TRBV5-6 and J usage is TRBJ2-3, with a possible D match to TRBD2 (7 bases). V was trimmed by 4 bases and J by 6 bases, leaving 21 bases between them. This CDR3 comprises 16 residues. Germline V gene data show CDR1 as SGHDT and CDR2 as YYEEEE.

This clone was counted many times. The rearrangement links TRBV7-9 to TRBJ2-3; the D is unclear. The CDR3 is 12 residues long. V lost 5 bases to trimming and J lost 3 bases, with 6 bases between them. The germline V gene has CDR1 SEHNR and CDR2 FQNEAQ (reference sequence). DNA of the CDR3: TGTGCCAGCAGCCAGGATACAGATACGCAGTATTTT. Its translation is CASSQDTDTQYF.

The genes are TRBV7-2 and TRBJ1-2; 12 bases agree with TRBD1. After removal of 2 bases from V and 8 bases from J, the junction contained 6 bases not matched to a gene. The CDR3 is made up of 15 amino acids. From germline, CDR1 is SGHTA and CDR2 FQGNSA. The CDR3 DNA reads as TGTGCCAGCAGCTTAAGCGGGACAGGGGGCGTAGGCTACACCTTC. Amino acid sequence: CASSLSGTGGVGYTF. Full variable domain (remainder filled in from reference TRBV7-2 and TRBJ1-2): GAGVSQSPSNKVTEKGKDVELRCDPISGHTALYWYRQSLGQGLEFLIYFQGNSAPDKSGLPSDRFSAERTGGSVSTLTIQRTQQEDSAVYLCASSLSGTGGVGYTFGSGTRLTVV.

As for this clone: Relative to the germline gene, one junction end is altered; a read error may explain this. The chain carries TRBV18 and TRBJ2-7; D is undetermined. Germline V gives CDR1 KGHSH, CDR2 LQKENI. The CDR3 has 13 residues. The CDR3 sequence is CASSSPNTLEQYF. CDR3 DNA: TGTGCCAGCTCATCACCGAACACCCTGGAGCAGTACTTC.

The chain is built from TRBV7-6 and TRBJ2-7; 9 bases are shared with TRBD2. The CDR3 has 14 residues. From germline, CDR1 is SGHVS and CDR2 FNYEAQ. V lost 3 bases to trimming and J lost 4 bases; unmatched junction nucleotides: 4. Written as DNA, the CDR3 is TGTGCCAGCAGCTTGGCTAGCGGGGAATACGAGCAGTACTTC. This encodes CASSLASGEYEQYF.

This chain joins TRBV27 and TRBJ2-7, with 11 bases matching TRBD1. In germline, CDR1 is MNHEY, CDR2 SMNVEV (reference sequence). CDR3 length: 17 residues. The J segment lost 7 bases and the V segment lost 4 bases, leaving 15 bases of the junction unmatched. The DNA for the CDR3 is TGTGCCAGCAGTTCCCCTCGTCCTGGACAGGGGGCTCAGGAGCAGTACTTC. Translation gives CASSSPRPGQGAQEQYF.

The chain has TRBV7-2 and TRBJ2-5; TRBD1 matches 9 bases. J was trimmed by 9 bases and V by 8 bases; bases with no gene match: 16. CDR3 length: 15 amino acids. The germline V gene has CDR1 SGHTA and CDR2 FQGNSA. The CDR3 DNA is TGTGCCAGCTGCCGGGTGGGGACAGGGAAGTTGGCCCAGTACTTC. Translated, it gives CASCRVGTGKLAQYF.

The V and J genes are TRBV27 and TRBJ1-6, with a weak D call TRBD1 (5 bases). Trimming cost V 2 bases and J 8 bases, with 7 bases left between them. The V gene's germline CDR1 is MNHEY and CDR2 SMNVEV (reference sequence). This CDR3 region has 13 residues. The CDR3 reads CASSLGGYSPLHF. Written as DNA, the CDR3 is TGTGCCAGCAGTTTAGGGGGGTATTCACCCCTCCACTTT.

The DNA for the CDR3 is TGTGCCAGCTCCCCAGGGACAGGGGGTCAGGAGACCCAGTACTTC. This sequence encodes CASSPGTGGQETQYF. The V gene is TRBV18, the J gene TRBJ2-5, with 11 nucleotides matching TRBD1. V shed 6 bases and J 5 bases; nucleotides not matched to a gene: 8. Germline lookup yields CDR1 KGHSH and CDR2 LQKENI. The CDR3 is 15 amino acids.